The rows below give T cell receptor beta chains drawn from one sample of a study of OX40 agonist ivuxolimab in advanced cancers. Sequencing used immunoSEQ multiplex PCR; TCRdb keeps in-frame clones, though not all of them. Of 70,000 to 85,000 clones detected, about nine tenths appear once; the ten largest clones hold approximately 1.2%. The source was CD4+ or CD8+ T cells sorted from blood, collected in a trial of the OX40 agonist ivuxolimab. These receptors came from an adult with an advanced solid tumor such as melanoma, head and neck, liver or kidney cancer. Both conserved end residues are trimmed from each CDR3. Clone size is not always given. Where it is, it says once, few, many or a class for expanded clones.

>.|TRBV7-9|TRBJ1-1
ASSPLGYRGIVMNTEAF
>medium-sized|TRBV30|TRBJ1-4
AWTQGYEKLF
>.|TRBV10-3|TRBJ2-2
AIKTQGAPGELF
>few|TRBV19|TRBJ1-1
ASSAPTGRVTEAF
>.|TRBV9|TRBJ2-1
ASSVVGGGSYNEQF
>once|TRBV9|TRBJ1-2
ASSVEQAYPSRGYT
>few|TRBV19|TRBJ1-5
ASKDGAPAYQPQH
>few|TRBV5-4|TRBJ2-3
ATADPSSTDTQY
>.|TRBV11-2|TRBJ1-1
ASSMTGRGTEAF
>.|TRBV30|TRBJ1-5
AWRTESNQPQH
>.|TRBV19|TRBJ1-1
ASYPGAGRAF
>.|TRBV9|TRBJ1-1
ASSGAGTLNTEAF
>.|TRBV2|TRBJ1-3
ASSESGFGNTIY
>few|TRBV6-5|TRBJ1-5
ASSGRQGNQPQH
>.|TRBV5-1|TRBJ1-2
ASSPWTGRGYT
>.|TRBV19|TRBJ2-1
ASSIDQFSYNEQF
>.|TRBV11-2|TRBJ1-2
ASSPDRDYGYT
>.|TRBV7-2|TRBJ2-3
ASSLGSTDTQY
>few|TRBV28|TRBJ1-1
ASTTGVAAAF
>.|TRBV7-6|TRBJ1-1
ASSRQGGSYTEAF
>.|TRBV5-6|TRBJ1-4
ASSLYQGFNEKLF
>.|TRBV7-9|TRBJ2-1
ASSVSGTSYNEQF
>.|TRBV28|TRBJ2-6
ASSSGAGLGANVLT
>few|TRBV2|TRBJ2-3
ASKPGAGALTDTQY
>.|TRBV29-1|TRBJ1-2
SVASNYGYT
>.|TRBV28|TRBJ1-3
ASSFPTGGDTIY
>.|TRBV9|TRBJ1-3
ASSVNSKGNTIY
>once|TRBV6-6|TRBJ2-2
ASIHGTFANTGELF
>few|TRBV27|TRBJ1-4
ASSLKFATNEKLF
>.|TRBV6-5|TRBJ2-1
ASSPKRGSYNEQF
>.|TRBV30|TRBJ1-1
AWKLAGLDRGREAF
>once|TRBV7-2|TRBJ1-2
ASSPSGQGFPYGYT
>.|TRBV5-1|TRBJ1-1
ASSLFRADNSRGNTEAF
>.|TRBV10-3|TRBJ2-7
AISDKSGRALNEQY
>.|TRBV7-9|TRBJ2-1
ASSPLGSSEQF
>once|TRBV4-2|TRBJ2-5
ASSQDRAKTQY
>.|TRBV28|TRBJ1-2
ASSSAGAAYGYT
>.|TRBV29-1|TRBJ2-3
SVAWALTDTQY
>.|TRBV5-6|TRBJ1-3
ASSLRSSGNTIY
>.|TRBV4-1|.
ASSQGLVGVHEQY
>.|TRBV9|TRBJ1-1
ASSSRGMGLNTEAF
>.|TRBV10-3|TRBJ1-2
AISAGTSNYGYT
>once|TRBV29-1|TRBJ1-1
SVDKAGNTEAF
>once|TRBV28|TRBJ2-7
ASGQYTYEQY
>.|TRBV2|TRBJ2-7
ASSDWGRHSYEQY
>.|TRBV6-6|TRBJ2-5
ASRRQGHGETQY